This T cell receptor (beta chain) was sequenced in a study of cytomegalovirus exposure and HLA in healthy donors. Deletions cut 0 bases from V and 0 bases from J, with 15 bases between. This CDR3 is 18 amino acids long. From germline, CDR1 is LGHNA and CDR2 YSLEER. The PCR contained 60 Vbeta and 13 Jbeta primers. Produced via immunoSEQ multiplex PCR; TCRdb's table is partial and in-frame only. In the table there are approximately 160,000 clones, about two thirds of which are singletons. J is TRBJ1-3 and V is TRBV4-3; D gene unclear. Input material: PBMCs. This clonotype originated in a woman aged 18-35 years in good health and CMV-seropositive. CDR3 in amino acids: CASSQDTGRLNSGNTIYF. The CDR3 DNA follows: TGCGCCAGCAGCCAAGATACCGGTCGACTGAACTCTGGAAACACCATATATTTT.